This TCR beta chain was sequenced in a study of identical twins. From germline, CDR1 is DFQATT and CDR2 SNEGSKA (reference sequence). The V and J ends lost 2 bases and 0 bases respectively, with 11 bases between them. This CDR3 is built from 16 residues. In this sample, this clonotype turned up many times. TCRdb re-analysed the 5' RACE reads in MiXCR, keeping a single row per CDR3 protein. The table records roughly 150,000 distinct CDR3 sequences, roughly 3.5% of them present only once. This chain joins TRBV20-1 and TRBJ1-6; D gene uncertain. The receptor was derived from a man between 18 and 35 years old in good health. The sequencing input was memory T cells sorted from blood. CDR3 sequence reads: CSARSRYSSYNSPLHF. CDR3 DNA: TGCAGTGCTAGATCCCGTTATAGCTCCTATAATTCACCCCTCCACTTT.